The rows below give T cell receptor beta chains drawn from one sample of a study of T cell changes during pregnancy in multiple sclerosis. This table comes from immunoSEQ multiplex PCR, and its TCRdb copy is limited to in-frame clones, with some not included. Here the sample spans tens of thousands of clones, around 90% being singletons. The specimen comprised peripheral blood, sampled before pregnancy. These receptors originate from a female donor with multiple sclerosis, enrolled in a pregnancy study. The CDR3 runs from the conserved cysteine through the conserved F or W. The D gene is left open where the match is weak. The listing skips clone size in some rows; elsewhere it reads once, few, many or a size class.

v_call	j_call	clone_size	d_call	cdr3_nt	cdr3_aa
TRBV30	TRBJ2-3	-	TRBD1	TGTGCCAGAGACAGGGTGCAAGGCACAGATACGCAGTATTTT	CARDRVQGTDTQYF
TRBV6-1	TRBJ1-2	-	TRBD1	TGTGCCAGCATTCCGGGACAGGGAGGCTATGGCTACACCTTC	CASIPGQGGYGYTF
TRBV15	TRBJ2-1	-	-	TGTGCCACCAGCATTCAAGGAGGGGGCGATGAGCAGTTCTTC	CATSIQGGGDEQFF
TRBV30	TRBJ2-1	once	-	TGTGCCTGGAGTCCTGACTACGATGAGCAGTTCTTC	CAWSPDYDEQFF
TRBV5-6	TRBJ1-4	-	TRBD1	TGTGCCAGCAGCTTCATTCCAGGGGGCCTAGGTGAAAAACTGTTTTTT	CASSFIPGGLGEKLFF
TRBV9	TRBJ1-2	-	-	TGTGCCAGCAGCGACGGGACTTCTGATGGCTACACCTTC	CASSDGTSDGYTF
TRBV4-1	TRBJ2-7	-	-	TGCGCCAGCAGCCAAGAACAGGGTCGGTCCTACGAGCAGTACTTC	CASSQEQGRSYEQYF
TRBV6-4	TRBJ2-2	-	TRBD1	TGTGCCAGCAGTGACTCAGTACAGGGGGGGAACACCGGGGAGCTGTTTTTT	CASSDSVQGGNTGELFF
TRBV4-2	TRBJ1-3	-	-	TGTGCCAGCAGCCAAGAACGGGAAGCTCTGGGGACCATATATTTT	CASSQEREALGTIYF
TRBV25-1	TRBJ2-1	-	-	TGTGCCAGCAGTGAGCCAGGAATCAATGAGCAGTTCTTC	CASSEPGINEQFF
TRBV4-2	TRBJ1-2	-	TRBD1	TGTGCCAGCAGCCAGGTTACCGGGACAGGGGGCGGGTATGGCTACACCTTC	CASSQVTGTGGGYGYTF
TRBV29-1	TRBJ2-5	-	-	TGCAGCGTTCTCTTCCAAGAGACCCAGTACTTC	CSVLFQETQYF
TRBV5-6	TRBJ1-5	-	TRBD1	TGTGCCAGCAGCTTGCTCGGACAGGGACGTGGTGGCAATCAGCCCCAGCATTTT	CASSLLGQGRGGNQPQHF
TRBV4-1	TRBJ1-3	-	-	TGCGCCAGCAGCCAAGTGCGGGTTTCCTCTGGAAACACCATATATTTT	CASSQVRVSSGNTIYF
TRBV7-3	TRBJ1-2	-	TRBD1	TGTGCCAGCAGCTTAAGTGGGACAGGGGGTCTCGGCTACACCTTC	CASSLSGTGGLGYTF
TRBV5-4	TRBJ1-4	once	-	TGTGCCAGCAGCTCGACCCCCGGGACTGCACATGAAAAACTGTTTTTT	CASSSTPGTAHEKLFF
TRBV6-5	TRBJ1-5	-	-	TGTGCCAGCAGTTACATTAGGAGTCAGCCCCAGCATTTT	CASSYIRSQPQHF
TRBV27	TRBJ1-6	once	TRBD1	TGTGCCAGCAGTCCGGACAGGGCCTATTCACCCCTCCACTTT	CASSPDRAYSPLHF
TRBV30	TRBJ1-2	-	-	TGTGCCTGGAGGGCAGGGTCGGGCTATGGCTACACCTTC	CAWRAGSGYGYTF
TRBV5-4	TRBJ2-7	-	TRBD1	TGTGCCAGCAGCTCCTCCGGGACAGTCTACGAGCAGTACTTC	CASSSSGTVYEQYF
TRBV10-3	TRBJ1-2	-	TRBD1	TGTGCCATACAGGGGCCCGACTATGGCTACACCTTC	CAIQGPDYGYTF
TRBV4-1	TRBJ1-4	-	-	TGCGCCAGCAGCTACTCGACAGGAACAACTAATGAAAAACTGTTTTTT	CASSYSTGTTNEKLFF
TRBV6-1	TRBJ1-1	once	TRBD1	TGTGCCAGCAGTGCCCGACAGGGGGCGGATCTGAACACTGAAGCTTTCTTT	CASSARQGADLNTEAFF
TRBV14	TRBJ2-3	-	-	TGTGCCAGCAGCCAAGAGCGGGGACTCACAGATACGCAGTATTTT	CASSQERGLTDTQYF
TRBV27	TRBJ2-2	-	TRBD2	TGTGCCAGCAGCCATTCAGCGGGGGAACACACCGGGGAGCTGTTTTTT	CASSHSAGEHTGELFF
TRBV7-2	TRBJ2-7	-	TRBD2	TGTGCCAGCAGCTTATCAGCGGGGCCAAGCTACGAGCAGTACTTC	CASSLSAGPSYEQYF
TRBV18	TRBJ2-7	-	-	TGTGCCAGCTCACCACTAGCACAGGGTTTCTCCTACGAGCAGTACTTC	CASSPLAQGFSYEQYF
TRBV15	TRBJ1-2	-	-	TGTGCCACCAGCAGAGGGGTTGGGGGCTCTAGTGGCTACACCTTC	CATSRGVGGSSGYTF
TRBV30	TRBJ2-7	once	-	TGTGCCTGGAGTGGGTCTAAGGCAGGGGCAAACTACGAGCAGTACTTC	CAWSGSKAGANYEQYF
TRBV6-1	TRBJ2-1	-	-	TGTGCCAGCAGTGCGCAGGGCGAGAGTGAGCAGTTCTTC	CASSAQGESEQFF
TRBV6-5	TRBJ1-2	-	TRBD1	TGTGCCAGCAGCTCACAGGGGGAAGGCTACACCTTC	CASSSQGEGYTF
TRBV6-1	TRBJ2-7	-	TRBD1	TGTGCCAGCAGTGACTACGCGACAGGGTACGAGCAGTACTTC	CASSDYATGYEQYF
TRBV9	TRBJ1-5	-	-	TGTGCCAGCAGCGCGGGCGGGAGGGTGGGGCAGCCCCAGCATTTT	CASSAGGRVGQPQHF
TRBV4-1	TRBJ2-5	-	-	TGCGCCAGCAGCCAAGATGGGAGCGGGCGAAGAGAGACCCAGTACTTC	CASSQDGSGRRETQYF
TRBV4-1	TRBJ1-2	-	-	TGCGCCAGCAGCCAAGATGTTTTTGAGAAGGGGTCGAACTATGGCTACACCTTC	CASSQDVFEKGSNYGYTF
TRBV12-5	TRBJ2-7	-	-	TGTGCTAGTGGGTGGGACACTTCCTACGAGCAGTACTTC	CASGWDTSYEQYF
TRBV7-3	TRBJ1-6	-	-	TGTGCCAGCAGCTTATACCAGGGGAGTAATTCACCCCTCCACTTT	CASSLYQGSNSPLHF
TRBV30	TRBJ1-5	-	-	TGTGCCTGGAGTGTACCGGGGAACGGTCAACAGCCCCAGCATTTT	CAWSVPGNGQQPQHF
TRBV6-1	TRBJ2-5	-	-	TGTGCCAGCCTTCGGGAGACCCAGTACTTC	CASLRETQYF
TRBV7-3	TRBJ1-1	-	-	TGTGCCAGCAGCCGGACATCGAACACTGAAGCTTTCTTT	CASSRTSNTEAFF
TRBV19	TRBJ2-7	-	-	TGTGCCAGTAGTTGGAGCTTCAGCTACGAGCAGTACTTC	CASSWSFSYEQYF
TRBV11-2	TRBJ1-1	-	-	TGTGCCAGCAGCTTAGCGGGTCGCGGGGGCACTGAAGCTTTCTTT	CASSLAGRGGTEAFF
TRBV9	TRBJ2-1	-	-	TGTGCCAGCAGCCCCGGGACACTTGCATACAATGAGCAGTTCTTC	CASSPGTLAYNEQFF
TRBV7-9	TRBJ2-7	-	-	TGTGCCAGCAGCCCCGATGGCCGTTACGAGCAGTACTTC	CASSPDGRYEQYF